A selection of T cell receptor beta chains follows, all from one sample in a study of T cells in Graves' hyperthyroidism and ophthalmopathy. A single record per CDR3 protein comes from TCRdb applying MiXCR to the multiplex PCR reads. Found here are 300,000 to 450,000 distinct CDR3 sequences, 18% of them singletons; the top ten hold roughly a sixth. The sequencing input was blood. Receptors originate from a woman aged 40 to 49 with Graves' ophthalmopathy. CDR3s include the opening cysteine and the closing phenylalanine or tryptophan. A D gene is named only where the DNA matches it firmly. Rows give clone size only sometimes, using once, few, many, or a class for an expanded clone.

CDR3nt: TGTGCCAGCATTGGGCGGGATGGCTACACCTTC
CDR3aa: CASIGRDGYTF
d_gene: .
v_gene: TRBV28
abundance: many
j_gene: TRBJ1-2

CDR3nt: TGTGCCTCCAAACAGGGGGCGGGGGACACTGAAGCTTTCTTT
CDR3aa: CASKQGAGDTEAFF
d_gene: TRBD1
v_gene: TRBV30
abundance: many
j_gene: TRBJ1-1

CDR3nt: TGTGCCAGCAAGCGACCGGGACAGGGGGAATCCTATGGCTACACCTTC
CDR3aa: CASKRPGQGESYGYTF
d_gene: TRBD1
v_gene: TRBV4-2
abundance: many
j_gene: TRBJ1-2

CDR3nt: TGTGCCAGCAGCGTCGGAGCTTACAACACTGAAGCTTTCTTT
CDR3aa: CASSVGAYNTEAFF
d_gene: .
v_gene: TRBV9
abundance: many
j_gene: TRBJ1-1

CDR3nt: TGTGCCAGCTCCCATCGGGACTTCATCTCCTACGAGCAGTACTTC
CDR3aa: CASSHRDFISYEQYF
d_gene: .
v_gene: TRBV6-2/TRBV6-3
abundance: few
j_gene: TRBJ2-7

CDR3nt: TGTGCCAGCAGCACCCGGACCGGGACTAGCGGGAGGGCCTACGAGCAGTACTTC
CDR3aa: CASSTRTGTSGRAYEQYF
d_gene: TRBD2
v_gene: TRBV7-8
abundance: many
j_gene: TRBJ2-7

CDR3nt: TGTGCTAGTGGGATGGGGGTGGCCTACGAGCAGTACTTC
CDR3aa: CASGMGVAYEQYF
d_gene: .
v_gene: TRBV12-5
abundance: many
j_gene: TRBJ2-7

CDR3nt: TGTGCCAGCAGCTTGAGGGATTTAGGCACTGAAGCTTTCTTT
CDR3aa: CASSLRDLGTEAFF
d_gene: .
v_gene: TRBV7-9
abundance: many
j_gene: TRBJ1-1

CDR3nt: TGTGCCAGCAGTTTCGGGCTTAACTATGGCTACACCTTC
CDR3aa: CASSFGLNYGYTF
d_gene: .
v_gene: TRBV2
abundance: few
j_gene: TRBJ1-2

CDR3nt: TGTGCCTGGAGTGGCGACTCGGGGCGCAATCAGCCCCAGCATTTT
CDR3aa: CAWSGDSGRNQPQHF
d_gene: .
v_gene: TRBV6-1
abundance: .
j_gene: TRBJ1-5

CDR3nt: TGCAGTGCCCGGGACCCTAGGGACTACGAGCAGTACTTC
CDR3aa: CSARDPRDYEQYF
d_gene: .
v_gene: TRBV20-1
abundance: many
j_gene: TRBJ2-7

CDR3nt: TGTGCCAGCAGCGGGGGGCTGAGGGAGCCCCAGCATTTT
CDR3aa: CASSGGLREPQHF
d_gene: .
v_gene: TRBV7-8
abundance: many
j_gene: TRBJ1-5

CDR3nt: TGTGCCAGCGGTTCACCAAGGAACACTGAAGCTTTCTTT
CDR3aa: CASGSPRNTEAFF
d_gene: .
v_gene: TRBV6-2/TRBV6-3
abundance: many
j_gene: TRBJ1-1

CDR3nt: TGTGCCAGCAGCTTATGGTCTGGGGAAGGCTACACCTTC
CDR3aa: CASSLWSGEGYTF
d_gene: .
v_gene: TRBV7-2
abundance: many
j_gene: TRBJ1-2

CDR3nt: TGTGCCACCTGGGACTCTCCAGGCGAGCAGTTCTTC
CDR3aa: CATWDSPGEQFF
d_gene: .
v_gene: TRBV10-3
abundance: many
j_gene: TRBJ2-1

CDR3nt: TGTGCCAGCAGTTTAGCGGGACAGGGACGCTACGAGCAGTACTTC
CDR3aa: CASSLAGQGRYEQYF
d_gene: TRBD1
v_gene: TRBV28
abundance: many
j_gene: TRBJ2-7

CDR3nt: TGCGCCAGCAGCCAACAGATTAGCAATCAGCCCCAGCATTTT
CDR3aa: CASSQQISNQPQHF
d_gene: .
v_gene: TRBV4-1
abundance: many
j_gene: TRBJ1-5

CDR3nt: TGTGCCAGCAGTTACCCCCAGGGCAAGAGGAGTCAGCCCCAGCATTTT
CDR3aa: CASSYPQGKRSQPQHF
d_gene: .
v_gene: TRBV6-2/TRBV6-3
abundance: many
j_gene: TRBJ1-5

CDR3nt: TGTGCCAGCAGTTCCCCGGGGACAGGAGGATACGAGCAGTACTTC
CDR3aa: CASSSPGTGGYEQYF
d_gene: TRBD1
v_gene: TRBV6-5
abundance: many
j_gene: TRBJ2-7

CDR3nt: TGTGCCAGCAGCGTAAGCGGGGGACTTTCCTACGAGCAGTACTTC
CDR3aa: CASSVSGGLSYEQYF
d_gene: TRBD2
v_gene: TRBV9
abundance: many
j_gene: TRBJ2-7

CDR3nt: TGTGCCAGCGGGGGGGCAGGGTTCGCGAACACCGGGGAGCTGTTTTTT
CDR3aa: CASGGAGFANTGELFF
d_gene: .
v_gene: TRBV28
abundance: many
j_gene: TRBJ2-2

CDR3nt: TGTGCCAGCAGGCCGGCCGGGACGGGGAACGAGCAGTACTTC
CDR3aa: CASRPAGTGNEQYF
d_gene: .
v_gene: TRBV7-2
abundance: .
j_gene: TRBJ2-7

CDR3nt: TGTGCCAGCAGCTTGGGGGGAAATGAAGCTTTCTTT
CDR3aa: CASSLGGNEAFF
d_gene: .
v_gene: TRBV5-4
abundance: .
j_gene: TRBJ1-1

CDR3nt: TGTGCCTGGAGTGTACGAGGCCTCGCTAGGAACACTGAAGCTTTCTTT
CDR3aa: CAWSVRGLARNTEAFF
d_gene: .
v_gene: TRBV30
abundance: many
j_gene: TRBJ1-1

CDR3nt: TGTGCCAGCAGCCAAATTCCGGACAGGGGGCGTAATGGCTACACCTTC
CDR3aa: CASSQIPDRGRNGYTF
d_gene: TRBD1
v_gene: TRBV11-2
abundance: .
j_gene: TRBJ1-2

CDR3nt: TGCGCCAGCAGCTTGGATTACGGGGCCGACTATGGCTACACCTTC
CDR3aa: CASSLDYGADYGYTF
d_gene: .
v_gene: TRBV5-1
abundance: many
j_gene: TRBJ1-2

CDR3nt: TGTGCCACCGGGACTAGCGGGCCGTTCCAGTACTTC
CDR3aa: CATGTSGPFQYF
d_gene: TRBD2
v_gene: TRBV28
abundance: many
j_gene: TRBJ2-7

CDR3nt: TGTGCCTGGCGCGGGGCGAATGGCTACACCTTC
CDR3aa: CAWRGANGYTF
d_gene: .
v_gene: TRBV30
abundance: many
j_gene: TRBJ1-2

CDR3nt: TGTGCCAGCAGTGAAGGGACTAGCGGGATTACCGGGGAGCTGTTTTTT
CDR3aa: CASSEGTSGITGELFF
d_gene: TRBD2
v_gene: TRBV2
abundance: many
j_gene: TRBJ2-2

CDR3nt: TGTGCCAGTAGTATAGCCCCCAATGGGGACCAGCCCCAGCATTTT
CDR3aa: CASSIAPNGDQPQHF
d_gene: .
v_gene: TRBV19
abundance: many
j_gene: TRBJ1-5

CDR3nt: TGTGCCAGCAGGCTCGGGACATACTCTGGAAACACCATATATTTT
CDR3aa: CASRLGTYSGNTIYF
d_gene: .
v_gene: TRBV12-3/TRBV12-4
abundance: many
j_gene: TRBJ1-3

CDR3nt: TGTGCCAGCAGCCGTGAGGGAGGGCAAAAGACCCAGTACTTC
CDR3aa: CASSREGGQKTQYF
d_gene: TRBD2
v_gene: TRBV7-8
abundance: many
j_gene: TRBJ2-5

CDR3nt: TGTGCCAGCAGTTCAGAAGAGACCCAGTACTTC
CDR3aa: CASSSEETQYF
d_gene: .
v_gene: TRBV12-3/TRBV12-4
abundance: many
j_gene: TRBJ2-5

CDR3nt: TGCAGCGTTGGAGGGCGGGCAGGGCGGACTGAAGCTTTCTTT
CDR3aa: CSVGGRAGRTEAFF
d_gene: .
v_gene: TRBV29-1
abundance: many
j_gene: TRBJ1-1

CDR3nt: TGTGCCAGTAAGCCGGACAGGGGGCGGCAGTACTTC
CDR3aa: CASKPDRGRQYF
d_gene: TRBD1
v_gene: TRBV19
abundance: .
j_gene: TRBJ2-7